This paragraph covers one TCR delta chain sequence. What it recognizes is unknown. The CDR3 length is 20 residues. After removal of 1 base from V and 1 base from J, the junction contained 18 bases not matched to a gene. Germline V gene lookup returns CDR1 TSWWSYY and CDR2 QGS. This entry comes from a study of human gamma delta and Vdelta1 T cells. Study-level points and caveats: Delta One T cells were reportedly polyclonal and broadly cytotoxic against acute myeloid leukemia.

TCRdb re-called the PCR reads via CATT. This sample has about 13,000 delta-chain clones, with over 40% found just once. Material for sequencing was Vdelta1 gamma-delta T cells from blood grown in culture (DOT cells). The chain carries TRDV1 and TRDJ1; TRDD3 aligns across 7 bases. This receptor was identified in a human donor in good health. The CDR3 loop reads CALGERPDMGDLAGTDKLIF. The DNA of the CDR3 is TGTGCTCTTGGGGAACGTCCTGATATGGGGGACCTCGCGGGCACCGATAAACTCATCTTT.